This TCR beta chain was captured in a study of blood T cells in healthy people across ages (dated by TCRdb to the mid-2010s). Describing the broader study: Template switching captured roughly one uniquely barcoded TCR beta cDNA molecule per two T cells in model experiments. Four age groups were formed from the donors: young (average 16 years), middle-aged (around 40), aged (roughly 59) and long-lived (approximately 80). Age-related changes in TCR beta repertoire diversity were measured in the study by deep sequencing normalized with unique cDNA molecular identifiers. For two donors (one aged 18 to 30 and one aged 80 or older), the study analyzed two additional independent replicas of 1 million unique cDNA reads from the same blood draw. Donors of different ages were randomly distributed across sequencing lanes to avoid experimental bias.

The paper's findings and limits, for the study overall: A strong correlation was found between observed TCR beta diversity and the percentage of naive T cells measured by flow cytometry. Compared with the aged group, the long-lived group had more naive CD4+ T cells, fewer expanded clones and increased TCR diversity, a pattern suggesting age selection. Observed TCR beta diversity per million T cells fell roughly linearly with age, and a significant reduction was already apparent by age roughly 40. Donor CMV infection status was unknown, potentially confounding age-related changes in expanded clonotypes. Bulk unsorted PBMC profiling prevented conclusive comparison of naive and antigen-experienced compartments. Estimates of total diversity based on one million sequenced T cells were considered lower bounds and underestimates.

From the cysteine up to the phenylalanine, the CDR3 has a length of 15 residues. Only the CDR3 region is kept as DNA, spanning 45 bases read in frame from base 1. V lost 2 bases and J lost 6 bases, and the count of bases not matched to a germline gene is 4. CDR1 and CDR2 were assigned from the germline V gene (reference sequence) as SEHNR and FQNEAQ. The library was made by 5' RACE. For sequencing, an Illumina HiSeq 2500 was employed. A second 7 to 11 cycle PCR used a sample-barcoded 5' primer and a J-beta primer mix. A unique molecular identifier was introduced onto each TCR beta cDNA molecule by a template-switch 5' adaptor carrying 12 random nucleotides. Each sample yielded at least 3 million CDR3-containing paired-end reads. First-strand cDNA was synthesized from all RNA with the Mint cDNA synthesis kit, primed by a TRBC-specific oligonucleotide. After uracil-DNA glycosylase treatment, a first 18-cycle PCR used universal primers M1SS and BC2_uni_R on all cDNA. The authors processed their data as follows. For normalization, 1 million high-quality reads were randomly selected from each sample, with every read carrying a distinct molecular identifier. Instead of being binned into consensus sequences, reads that shared molecular identifiers were thrown out. MiTCR, run with a Q25 quality threshold and the strictest error-elimination algorithm, handled CDR3 identification, clonotype clustering and error correction. A nonparametric unseen species model with Euler transformation was used to estimate a lower bound on total TCR beta diversity. TCRdb passed the public sequencing reads through fastp at Q25 and MiXCR, retaining productive beta sequences. Rows matching on CDR3 protein sequence are summarized as one entry with the most common DNA and genes. V and J calls and clone size were set by TCRdb, not the authors. The sample table lists about 580,000 distinct CDR3 sequences, about 45% of them with a count of one. Jointly, the top ten make up around 23% of the sample.

Systemically healthy Caucasian individuals from Russia, 39 in total and aged roughly 6 to 95 years, were included as donors. Each donor gave 8.5 to 10 milliliters of peripheral blood, collected into EDTA-treated Vacutainer tubes. PBMCs were isolated by Ficoll-Paque density-gradient centrifugation, with at least 6.5 million obtained per sample. Total RNA, at least 6 micrograms per sample, was extracted from PBMCs with Trizol reagent. Naive CD45RAhigh/CD27high T cell percentages were measured by flow cytometry on a PBMC aliquot from every donor. This clonotype was picked up a small number of times. What this receptor recognizes is not known. No quality values exist for individual bases; no much larger clone is one base distant.

The sequenced sample consisted of blood. This receptor was obtained from a man of 80 years or more in good health. This chain joins TRBV7-9 to TRBJ2-2, with 9 bases in between that match TRBD2. The DNA is TGTGCCAGCAGCTTATTGCGGGAGGGTGCCGGGGAGCTGTTTTTT. It is translated as CASSLLREGAGELFF. The full variable domain, completed from the reference TRBV7-9 and TRBJ2-2 proteins outside the CDR3, reads DTGVSQNPRHKITKRGQNVTFRCDPISEHNRLYWYRQTLGQGPEFLTYFQNEAQLEKSRLLSDRFSAERPKGSFSTLEIQRTEQGDSAMYLCASSLLREGAGELFFGEGSRLTVL.